A selection of T cell receptor beta chains follows, all from one sample in a study of CD8 T cells in Susac syndrome. A single record per CDR3 protein comes from TCRdb applying MiXCR to the immunoSEQ multiplex PCR reads. This sample has roughly 180,000 distinct CDR3 sequences, with over 85% found just once. Sequencing was carried out using CD4+ T cells from PBMCs. Source of these receptors: a human donor in good health. The CDR3 runs from the conserved cysteine through the conserved F or W. Each record gives: J gene, V gene, CDR3 protein.

J: TRBJ2-1
V: TRBV3-1
CDR3: CASRRSGAEQFF

J: TRBJ2-3
V: TRBV12-3/TRBV12-4
CDR3: CASSPSGGATDTQYF

J: TRBJ1-5
V: TRBV20-1
CDR3: CSASVEGGAQPQHF

J: TRBJ1-2
V: TRBV5-4
CDR3: CASSSRTGGYGYTF

J: TRBJ2-1
V: TRBV7-2
CDR3: CASSLQRGGRHEQFF

J: TRBJ2-7
V: TRBV19
CDR3: CASSMSAGETYEQYF

J: TRBJ1-2
V: TRBV9
CDR3: CASSAAGNYGYTF

J: TRBJ2-3
V: TRBV4-3
CDR3: CASSQEPQTTDTQYF

J: TRBJ1-2
V: TRBV28
CDR3: CASRGVGYTF

J: TRBJ2-1
V: TRBV9
CDR3: CASSVGTSYQEQFF

J: TRBJ1-6
V: TRBV9
CDR3: CASSPGTVYSPLHF

J: TRBJ2-4
V: TRBV29-1
CDR3: CSVESTDRDIQYF

J: TRBJ1-2
V: TRBV10-3
CDR3: CAITTGLTDGYTF

J: TRBJ2-7
V: TRBV20-1
CDR3: CSAWTSGGLSSYEQYF

J: TRBJ2-1
V: TRBV2
CDR3: CASMSGTSAVGQFF

J: TRBJ1-2
V: TRBV10-3
CDR3: CAICSTGDDGYTF

J: TRBJ2-1
V: TRBV10-3
CDR3: CATRRYNEQFF